A single sample is the source of the 9 T cell receptor beta chains below, sequenced in a study of T cell responses to AZD1222 COVID-19 vaccine. Profiling relied on immunoSEQ multiplex PCR, and the TCRdb table lists in-frame clones only, not all of them. The sample shows roughly 140,000 clones, about nine tenths of them seen only once. The sequencing used peripheral blood, collected on day 0 of AZD1222 vaccination. The receptors were sampled from an adult in good health.

The chain has TRBV3-1 (or the pseudogene TRBV3-2) and TRBJ2-1; TRBD2 matches 8 bases. Germline lookup yields CDR1 LGHDT and CDR2 YNNKEL (reference sequence). The CDR3 totals 15 residues. J lost 10 bases, V lost 2 bases, and 10 bases had no gene match. The CDR3 reads CASSQQPSGLGEQFF. CDR3 nucleotide sequence: TGTGCCAGCAGCCAACAGCCTAGCGGGTTGGGAGAGCAGTTCTTC.

This clone was detected only once. The chain recombines TRBV11-2 with TRBJ2-3, with D possibly matching TRBD1 (6 bases). The CDR3 has 16 amino acids. CDR1 is SGHAT, CDR2 FQNNGV, per germline. V was pared by 2 bases and J by 0 bases, with 12 bases between. CDR3 protein: CASSLLTRGSTDTQYF. The CDR3 region has the DNA TGTGCCAGCAGCTTACTTACTAGGGGGAGCACAGATACGCAGTATTTT.

The chain combines TRBV20-1 with TRBJ2-7, with TRBD1 as a possible D gene (7 bases). The CDR3 has 14 residues. V was shortened by 3 bases and J by 5 bases, with 17 bases between the two germline ends. Germline V gene sequence: CDR1 DFQATT, CDR2 SNEGSKA (reference sequence). CDR3 in DNA: TGCAGTGCTAGTGGGGGCCAGGGGGGCCACGAGCAGTACTTC. It codes for CSASGGQGGHEQYF.

CDR3 loop: CASSPTVAGGRPYEQYF. For the CDR3, the DNA is TGTGCCAGCTCGCCGACGGTGGCAGGGGGGCGTCCCTACGAGCAGTACTTC. The V call is TRBV18, the J call TRBJ2-7; D is possibly TRBD1 (7 bases). This CDR3 contains 17 residues. Germline CDR1 reads KGHSH; CDR2 reads LQKENI. Trimming took off 6 bases at V and 2 bases at J, with 23 bases between the two ends.

The chain is built from TRBV12-3 or TRBV12-4 and TRBJ2-2; 7 positions match TRBD1. V shed 6 bases, J shed 7 bases, and the junction held 5 bases outside the gene matches. CDR3 length: 13 residues. DNA of the CDR3: TGTGCCAGCAGGATAAGGGACAGCGGGGAGCTGTTTTTT. It specifies CASRIRDSGELFF.

V usage is TRBV9 and J usage is TRBJ2-5; tentatively, D is TRBD1 (6 bases). The germline V and J ends were trimmed by 0 bases and 0 bases, with 15 bases remaining between them. From germline, CDR1 is SGDLS and CDR2 YYNGEE. CDR3 length equals 17 residues. CDR3 sequence (DNA): TGTGCCAGCAGCGTAGGTCCAGGGGTTCCGGACCAAGAGACCCAGTACTTC. As protein: CASSVGPGVPDQETQYF. The complete variable domain, with remaining parts taken from reference TRBV9 and TRBJ2-5, reads DSGVTQTPKHLITATGQRVTLRCSPRSGDLSVYWYQQSLDQGLQFLIQYYNGEERAKGNILERFSAQQFPDLHSELNLSSLELGDSALYFCASSVGPGVPDQETQYFGPGTRLLVL.

J is TRBJ1-1 and V is TRBV6-5, with TRBD1 matching 7 bases. V was pared by 2 bases and J by 6 bases, with 6 bases of the junction left unmatched. The germline CDR1 and CDR2 sequences are MNHEY and SVGAGI. CDR3 length equals 14 residues. The CDR3 loop reads CASSYLTGRSEAFF. The CDR3 DNA sequence: TGTGCCAGCAGTTACCTGACAGGGCGGTCTGAAGCTTTCTTT.

The CDR3 DNA follows: TGCGCCAGCACCCAGACAGGGAGACCCCGGAACACTGAAGCTTTCTTT. Protein sequence: CASTQTGRPRNTEAFF. The chain combines TRBV10-2 with TRBJ1-1; 7 nucleotides match TRBD1. After removal of 7 bases from V and 1 base from J, the junction contained 12 bases not matched to a gene. The CDR3 covers 16 residues. Germline assignment: CDR1 WSHSY and CDR2 SAAADI.

This chain uses TRBV5-5 with TRBJ1-1, with TRBD1 as a possible D gene (6 bases). V was clipped by 4 bases and J by 4 bases, with 11 bases between them. The CDR3 totals 13 residues. Germline V gives CDR1 SGHKS, CDR2 YYEKEE (reference sequence). Here the CDR3 DNA reads TGTGCCAGCAGCGAACAGGGTGGCACTGAAGCTTTCTTT. It encodes CASSEQGGTEAFF. The variable domain in full, completed from reference TRBV5-5 and TRBJ1-1, reads DAGVTQSPTHLIKTRGQQVTLRCSPISGHKSVSWYQQVLGQGPQFIFQYYEKEERGRGNFPDRFSARQFPNYSSELNVNALLLGDSALYLCASSEQGGTEAFFGQGTRLTVV.